This is a list of T cell receptor beta chains from one sample in a study of CD4 T cells in relation to SARS-CoV-2 and coronaviruses. Profiling relied on immunoSEQ multiplex PCR, and the TCRdb table lists in-frame clones only, not all of them. This sample has tens of thousands of clones; roughly 90% occur once, and the top ten carry approximately 8.8%. Sequenced input: memory CD4+ T cells from PBMCs. The receptors were sampled from an adult with COVID-19. CDR3s include the opening cysteine and the closing phenylalanine or tryptophan. A D gene is named only where the DNA matches it firmly. Clone sizes are given selectively: once, few, many, or a class where the clone is expanded.

J gene | D gene | clone size | V gene | CDR3 protein | CDR3 DNA
TRBJ2-7 | TRBD2 | NA | TRBV5-4 | CASSLASGLQYEQYF | TGTGCCAGCAGCTTGGCTTCGGGACTACAGTACGAGCAGTACTTC
TRBJ1-3 | NA | NA | TRBV3-1/TRBV3-2 | CASSHIAGHSGNTIYF | TGTGCCAGCAGCCATATTGCGGGACACTCTGGAAACACCATATATTTT
TRBJ1-2 | NA | NA | TRBV29-1 | CSVVWGGPSYGYTF | TGCAGCGTTGTTTGGGGGGGGCCAAGCTATGGCTACACCTTC
TRBJ1-6 | TRBD1 | NA | TRBV19 | CASSPQGAEINSPLHF | TGTGCCAGTAGTCCACAGGGGGCTGAAATTAATTCACCCCTCCACTTT
TRBJ2-7 | NA | NA | TRBV5-4 | CASSLSTASSYEQYF | TGTGCCAGCAGCTTGTCCACAGCTAGCTCCTACGAGCAGTACTTC
TRBJ2-4 | NA | NA | TRBV3-1/TRBV3-2 | CASSQDGGDQNIQYF | TGTGCCAGCAGCCAAGACGGCGGGGACCAAAACATTCAGTACTTC
TRBJ2-1 | TRBD2 | NA | TRBV5-1 | CASSLGGGQYNEQFF | TGCGCCAGCAGCTTGGGCGGGGGGCAATACAATGAGCAGTTCTTC
TRBJ1-5 | NA | NA | TRBV6-5 | CASRAGGVGNQPQHF | TGTGCCAGCAGGGCCGGGGGGGTTGGCAATCAGCCCCAGCATTTT
TRBJ2-2 | NA | NA | TRBV3-1/TRBV3-2 | CASSQAGNTGELFF | TGTGCCAGCAGCCAAGCGGGAAACACCGGGGAGCTGTTTTTT
TRBJ2-5 | NA | NA | TRBV20-1 | CSASWGETQYF | TGCAGTGCTAGTTGGGGGGAGACCCAGTACTTC
TRBJ1-2 | NA | few | TRBV14 | CASSQGSGKHGYTF | TGTGCCAGCAGCCAGGGGTCCGGCAAGCATGGCTACACCTTC
TRBJ1-2 | TRBD1 | once | TRBV27 | CASKRGTGDGYTF | TGTGCCAGCAAAAGAGGGACAGGGGATGGCTACACCTTC
TRBJ2-1 | NA | NA | TRBV4-2 | CASSQVTGSSYNEQFF | TGTGCCAGCAGCCAAGTAACGGGGTCCTCCTACAATGAGCAGTTCTTC
TRBJ2-2 | TRBD2 | NA | TRBV19 | CASRNLAGDTGELFF | TGTGCCAGTAGGAACCTAGCGGGGGACACCGGGGAGCTGTTTTTT
TRBJ2-1 | TRBD1 | NA | TRBV3-1/TRBV3-2 | CASSQDRRGINEQFF | TGTGCCAGCAGCCAAGATCGCAGGGGGATCAATGAGCAGTTCTTC
TRBJ2-5 | TRBD2 | NA | TRBV14 | CASGPGGRLQETQYF | TGTGCCAGCGGACCGGGGGGACGGTTACAAGAGACCCAGTACTTC
TRBJ2-1 | NA | NA | TRBV5-8 | CASSQLAGSYNEQFF | TGTGCCAGCAGCCAACTCGCGGGCTCCTACAATGAGCAGTTCTTC
TRBJ1-4 | NA | once | TRBV7-8 | CASSLKSKDRSTNEKLFF | TGTGCCAGCAGCCTCAAATCCAAGGACAGATCAACTAATGAAAAACTGTTTTTT
TRBJ2-1 | NA | NA | TRBV10-1 | CASSRTFEWNEQFF | TGCGCCAGCAGTAGAACCTTTGAGTGGAATGAGCAGTTCTTC
TRBJ2-2 | TRBD2 | NA | TRBV4-2 | CASSQERRGTGELFF | TGTGCCAGCAGCCAAGAACGGCGGGGGACCGGGGAGCTGTTTTTT
TRBJ2-7 | TRBD2 | NA | TRBV7-9 | CASSGAGLTFYEQYF | TGTGCCAGCAGCGGCGCGGGACTAACATTTTACGAGCAGTACTTC
TRBJ2-2 | NA | NA | TRBV2 | CASRGMTGNTGELFF | TGTGCCAGCAGGGGGATGACAGGGAACACCGGGGAGCTGTTTTTT
TRBJ2-3 | NA | NA | TRBV27 | CASSSAGASTDTQYF | TGTGCCAGCAGTTCCGCGGGGGCTAGCACAGATACGCAGTATTTT